The clone carrying this T cell receptor beta chain appeared once. This record belongs to a study of T cell responses to AZD1222 COVID-19 vaccine. The protocol was immunoSEQ multiplex PCR, while the TCRdb copy is restricted to in-frame clones and leaves out a portion. In the table there are approximately 140,000 clones, approximately 92% of which are singletons. The starting material was peripheral blood, obtained on day 0 of AZD1222 vaccination. This TCR was sampled from an adult in good health.

CDR3 in DNA: TGTGCCAGCAGTGAAGGACTCATATACAGCCTATTAGAGAATTCACCCCTCCACTTT. Amino acid sequence: CASSEGLIYSLLENSPLHF. This chain links TRBV6-1 with TRBJ1-6, with D unresolved. The germline gives CDR1 MNHNS, CDR2 SASEGT. Trimming stripped 1 base from V and 7 bases from J, with 23 bases between. The CDR3 consists of 19 residues.